This T cell receptor (beta chain) comes out of a study of cytomegalovirus exposure and HLA in healthy donors. Findings of the study overall: V segments that were indistinguishable, TRBV6-2 and TRBV6-3 among them, were omitted from analysis.

V lost 0 bases and J 0 bases, leaving 6 bases between the germline ends. The CDR3 sequence is 15 residues long. Germline V gives CDR1 MGHRA, CDR2 YSYEKL. The PCR contained 60 Vbeta and 13 Jbeta primers. Repertoires were generated with immunoSEQ multiplex PCR, while TCRdb's copy carries only in-frame clones and drops some. The data show 150,000 to 200,000 clones, around 80% seen once. Healthy bone marrow donors made up the cohort. Of note for this clone: Its antigen is as yet unknown.

This chain joins TRBV4-1 and TRBJ2-1; possibly TRBD1 for D (6 bases). This clonotype was sampled from a man between 35 and 55 years old in good health and CMV-seronegative. The sequenced sample consisted of PBMCs. The CDR3 spells CASSQEDSSYNEQFF. The CDR3 DNA reads as TGCGCCAGCAGCCAAGAGGACAGCTCCTACAATGAGCAGTTCTTC.